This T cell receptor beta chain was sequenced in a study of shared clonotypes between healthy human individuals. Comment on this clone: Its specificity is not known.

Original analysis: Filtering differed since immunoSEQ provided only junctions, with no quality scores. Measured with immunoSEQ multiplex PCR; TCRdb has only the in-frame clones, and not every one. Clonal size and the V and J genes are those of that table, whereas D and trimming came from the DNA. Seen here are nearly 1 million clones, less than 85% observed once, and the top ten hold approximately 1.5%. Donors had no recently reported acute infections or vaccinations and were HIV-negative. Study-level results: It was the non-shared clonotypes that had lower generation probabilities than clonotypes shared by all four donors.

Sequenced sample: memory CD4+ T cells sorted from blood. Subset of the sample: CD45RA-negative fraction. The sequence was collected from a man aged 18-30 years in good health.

CDR3 in amino acids: CASSQASFYNEQFF. In DNA form, the CDR3 reads TGCGCCAGCAGCCAAGCCAGCTTTTACAATGAGCAGTTCTTC. The rearrangement uses TRBV4-1 and TRBJ2-1; D is unresolved. Trimming removed 1 base at V and 4 bases at J, with 8 bases between. The CDR3 runs to 14 residues. Germline lookup yields CDR1 MGHRA and CDR2 YSYEKL.